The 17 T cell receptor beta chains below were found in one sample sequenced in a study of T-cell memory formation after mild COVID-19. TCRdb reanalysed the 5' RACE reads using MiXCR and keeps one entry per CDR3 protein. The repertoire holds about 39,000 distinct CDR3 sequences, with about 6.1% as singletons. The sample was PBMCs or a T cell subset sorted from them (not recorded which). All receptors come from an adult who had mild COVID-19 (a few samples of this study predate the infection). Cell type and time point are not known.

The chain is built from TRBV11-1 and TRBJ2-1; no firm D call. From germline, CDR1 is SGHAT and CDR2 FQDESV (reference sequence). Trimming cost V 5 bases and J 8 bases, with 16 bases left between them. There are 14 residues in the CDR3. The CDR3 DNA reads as TGTGCCAGCAGCCCCCTGTGGGTAGGCGATGAGCAGTTCTTC. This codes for CASSPLWVGDEQFF. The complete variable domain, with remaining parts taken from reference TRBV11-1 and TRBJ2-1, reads EAEVAQSPRYKITEKSQAVAFWCDPISGHATLYWYRQILGQGPELLVQFQDESVVDDSQLPKDRFSAERLKGVDSTLKIQPAELGDSAMYLCASSPLWVGDEQFFGPGTRLTVL.

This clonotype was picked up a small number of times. CDR3 DNA sequence: TGCAGCGTTCTACAGGGGGCGCGTTCTGAAGCTTTCTTT. As protein: CSVLQGARSEAFF. This sequence joins TRBV29-1 and TRBJ1-1; TRBD1 aligns across 9 bases. The CDR3 has 13 residues. J gave up 6 bases and V 5 bases, and 7 bases lay outside the gene matches. Germline V gene sequence: CDR1 SQVTM, CDR2 ANQGSEA.

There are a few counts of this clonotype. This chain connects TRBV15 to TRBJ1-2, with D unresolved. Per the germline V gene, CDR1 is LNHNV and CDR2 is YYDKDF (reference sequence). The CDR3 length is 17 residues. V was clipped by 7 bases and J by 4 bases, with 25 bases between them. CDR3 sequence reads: CATTPHTVPPEGYGYTF. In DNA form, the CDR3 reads TGTGCCACCACTCCCCATACGGTTCCTCCAGAAGGCTATGGCTACACCTTC.

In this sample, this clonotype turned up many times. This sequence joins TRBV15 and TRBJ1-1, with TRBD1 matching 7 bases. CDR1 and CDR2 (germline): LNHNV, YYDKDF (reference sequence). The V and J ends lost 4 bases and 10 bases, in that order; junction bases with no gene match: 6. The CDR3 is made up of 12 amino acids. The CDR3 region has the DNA TGTGCCACCAGCATTCGACAGGGAAGAGCTTTCTTT. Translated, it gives CATSIRQGRAFF.

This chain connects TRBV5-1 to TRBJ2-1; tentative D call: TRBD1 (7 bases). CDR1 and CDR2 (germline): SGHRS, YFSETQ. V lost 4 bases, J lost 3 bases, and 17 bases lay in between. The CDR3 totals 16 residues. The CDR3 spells CASSPVGGGNYNEQFF. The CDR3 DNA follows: TGCGCCAGCAGCCCGGTAGGGGGCGGGAACTACAATGAGCAGTTCTTC.

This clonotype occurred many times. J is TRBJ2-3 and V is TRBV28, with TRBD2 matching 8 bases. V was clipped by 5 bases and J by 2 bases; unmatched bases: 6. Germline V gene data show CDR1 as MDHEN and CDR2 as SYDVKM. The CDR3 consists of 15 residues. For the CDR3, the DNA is TGTGCCAGCAGTGCCACTAGCGGATTCACAGATACGCAGTATTTT. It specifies CASSATSGFTDTQYF.

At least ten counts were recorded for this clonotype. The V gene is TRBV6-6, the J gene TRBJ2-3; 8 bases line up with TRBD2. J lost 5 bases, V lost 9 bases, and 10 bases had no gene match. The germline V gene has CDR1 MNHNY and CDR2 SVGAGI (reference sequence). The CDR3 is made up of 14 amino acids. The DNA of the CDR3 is TGTGCCAGTTCCCGCGGGGGGTCGGTAGATACGCAGTATTTT. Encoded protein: CASSRGGSVDTQYF.

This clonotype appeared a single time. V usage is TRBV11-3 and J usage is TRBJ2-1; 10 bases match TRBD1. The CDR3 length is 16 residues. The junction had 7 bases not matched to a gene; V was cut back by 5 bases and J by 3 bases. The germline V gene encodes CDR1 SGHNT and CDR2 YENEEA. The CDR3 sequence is CASSIPGQGVYNEQFF. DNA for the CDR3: TGTGCCAGCAGCATCCCCGGACAGGGGGTCTACAATGAGCAGTTCTTC.

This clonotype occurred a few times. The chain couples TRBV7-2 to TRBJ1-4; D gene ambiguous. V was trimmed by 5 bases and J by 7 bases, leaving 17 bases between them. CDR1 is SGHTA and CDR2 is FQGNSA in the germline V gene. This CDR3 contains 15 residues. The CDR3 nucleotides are TGTGCCAGCAGCCCAAGACCCGGTGCTAGTGAAAAACTGTTTTTT. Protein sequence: CASSPRPGASEKLFF.

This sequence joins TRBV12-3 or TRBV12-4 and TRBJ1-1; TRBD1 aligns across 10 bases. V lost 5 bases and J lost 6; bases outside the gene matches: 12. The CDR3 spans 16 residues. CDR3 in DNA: TGTGCCAGCAGTGCTCCACCGGGACAGGGGAGCTCTGAAGCTTTCTTT. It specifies CASSAPPGQGSSEAFF.

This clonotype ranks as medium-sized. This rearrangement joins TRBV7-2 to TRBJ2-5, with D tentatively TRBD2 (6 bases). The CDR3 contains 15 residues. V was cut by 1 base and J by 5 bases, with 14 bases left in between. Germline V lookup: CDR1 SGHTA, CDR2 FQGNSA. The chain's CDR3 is CASSLVGEVIETQYF. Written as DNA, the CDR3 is TGTGCCAGCAGCTTAGTTGGGGAGGTGATTGAGACCCAGTACTTC.

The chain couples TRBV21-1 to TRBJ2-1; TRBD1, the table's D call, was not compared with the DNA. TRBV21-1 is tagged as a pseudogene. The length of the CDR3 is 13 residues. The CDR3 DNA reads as TGTGCCAGCCGGGGACAGGGGGCTAATGAGCAGTTCTTC. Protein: CASRGQGANEQFF.

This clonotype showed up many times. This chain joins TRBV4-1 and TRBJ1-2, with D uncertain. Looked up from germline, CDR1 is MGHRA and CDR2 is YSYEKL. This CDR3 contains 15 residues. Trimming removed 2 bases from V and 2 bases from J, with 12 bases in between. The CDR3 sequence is CASSQLFPRNYGYTF. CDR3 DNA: TGCGCCAGCAGCCAACTTTTCCCCCGAAACTATGGCTACACCTTC.

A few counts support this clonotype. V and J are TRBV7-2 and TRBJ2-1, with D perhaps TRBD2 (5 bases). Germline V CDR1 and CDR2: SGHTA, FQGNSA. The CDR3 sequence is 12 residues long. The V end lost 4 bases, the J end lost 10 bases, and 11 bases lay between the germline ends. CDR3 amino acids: CASSSYGGEQFF. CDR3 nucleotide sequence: TGTGCCAGCAGCTCGTATGGCGGGGAGCAGTTCTTC.

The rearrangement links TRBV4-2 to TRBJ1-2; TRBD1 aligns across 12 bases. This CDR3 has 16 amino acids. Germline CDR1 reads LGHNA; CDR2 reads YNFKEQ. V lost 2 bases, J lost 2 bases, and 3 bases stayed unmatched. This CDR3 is CASSQPGTGGNYGYTF. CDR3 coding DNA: TGTGCCAGCAGCCAACCCGGGACAGGGGGCAACTATGGCTACACCTTC.

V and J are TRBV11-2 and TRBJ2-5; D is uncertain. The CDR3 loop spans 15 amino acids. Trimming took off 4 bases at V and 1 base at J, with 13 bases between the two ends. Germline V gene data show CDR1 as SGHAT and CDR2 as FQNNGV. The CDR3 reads CASSSGQWGQETQYF. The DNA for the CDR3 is TGTGCCAGCAGCTCCGGGCAATGGGGCCAAGAGACCCAGTACTTC.

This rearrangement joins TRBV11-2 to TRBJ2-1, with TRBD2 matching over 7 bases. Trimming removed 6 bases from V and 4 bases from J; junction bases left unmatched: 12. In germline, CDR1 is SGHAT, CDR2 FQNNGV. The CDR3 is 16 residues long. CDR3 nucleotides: TGTGCCAGCAGAGAGTTAGCGGGTCCAGGATACAATGAGCAGTTCTTC. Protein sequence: CASRELAGPGYNEQFF.